One sample yielded the 26 T cell receptor beta chains listed below, sequenced in a study of cytomegalovirus exposure and HLA in healthy donors. The PCR made use of 60 Vbeta and 13 Jbeta primers. The data were produced by immunoSEQ multiplex PCR, yet TCRdb's version contains in-frame clones alone and is incomplete. The table lists about 190,000 clones, about 81% of them singletons. The specimen was PBMCs. The receptors come from a young woman in good health and CMV-seropositive.

The chain's CDR3 is CASTGRSNEKLFF. CDR3 coding DNA: TGTGCCAGCACCGGGAGGTCTAATGAAAAACTGTTTTTT. This chain joins TRBV27 and TRBJ1-4, with D hard to call. This CDR3 is built from 13 residues. Germline V gives CDR1 MNHEY, CDR2 SMNVEV (reference sequence). Trimming left V 7 bases short and J 3 bases short, with 9 bases between.

The V and J genes are TRBV6-5 and TRBJ2-5; tentatively, D is TRBD1 (5 bases). The CDR3 is 15 residues long. Germline assignment: CDR1 MNHEY and CDR2 SVGAGI. The ends were cut back, 6 bases at V and 6 bases at J, with 20 bases in the middle. The CDR3 sequence is CASRQTEVGWKTQYF. CDR3 nucleotides: TGTGCCAGCAGGCAGACAGAGGTGGGCTGGAAGACCCAGTACTTC.

The chain joins TRBV2 to TRBJ1-5; the match to TRBD1 covers 9 bases. This CDR3 region has 15 residues. V shed 6 bases and J 4 bases; nucleotides not matched to a gene: 7. CDR1 and CDR2 (germline): SNHLY, FYNNEI. The CDR3 here is CASRQEGTGNQPQHF. CDR3 sequence (DNA): TGTGCCAGCAGGCAGGAGGGGACAGGGAATCAGCCCCAGCATTTT.

This sequence joins TRBV5-1 and TRBJ2-1, with no clear D. Trimming left V 3 bases short and J 10 bases short, with 17 bases between. This CDR3 has 14 amino acids. CDR1 and CDR2 (germline): SGHRS, YFSETQ. This chain's CDR3 is CASSSYYDPTEQFF. In nucleotides, the CDR3 is TGCGCCAGCAGCTCCTACTACGACCCTACGGAGCAGTTCTTC.

The chain combines TRBV6-6 with TRBJ2-3, with no clear D. The CDR3 length is 13 residues. The V end was cut by 2 bases, the J end by 1 base, with 4 bases between. The germline CDR1 and CDR2 sequences are MNHNY and SVGAGI (reference sequence). The CDR3 protein is CASSYGRTDTQYF. In nucleotides, the CDR3 is TGTGCCAGCAGTTACGGGCGCACAGATACGCAGTATTTT.

The chain carries TRBV7-8 and TRBJ1-5, with D maybe TRBD1 (6 bases). CDR3 length: 13 residues. Trimming stripped 4 bases from V and 4 bases from J, with 8 bases between. Germline loops: CDR1 SGHVS, CDR2 FQNEAQ. The CDR3: CASSYGQNQPQHF. For the CDR3, the DNA is TGTGCCAGCAGCTATGGACAGAATCAGCCCCAGCATTTT.

The V call is TRBV5-1, the J call TRBJ2-2; 9 nucleotides match TRBD1. The CDR3 sequence is 16 residues long. V was pared by 1 base and J by 4 bases, with 5 bases of the junction left unmatched. Germline assignment: CDR1 SGHRS and CDR2 YFSETQ. The CDR3 sequence: CASSLSRTGATGELFF. The DNA for the CDR3 is TGCGCCAGCAGCTTGTCCAGGACAGGGGCCACCGGGGAGCTGTTTTTT.

The chain joins TRBV27 to TRBJ1-2; TRBD1 matches 7 bases. The ends lost 5 bases at V and 4 bases at J; junction bases unmatched: 7. CDR3 length equals 14 residues. The germline gives CDR1 MNHEY, CDR2 SMNVEV (reference sequence). The CDR3 DNA reads TGTGCCAGCAGTCGACTGGGACAGAGCTATGGCTACACCTTC. Translation: CASSRLGQSYGYTF.

The chain couples TRBV28 to TRBJ1-4, with 9 bases that match TRBD1. The CDR3 runs 15 residues. V was clipped by 6 bases and J by 8 bases; unmatched bases: 10. Germline loops: CDR1 MDHEN, CDR2 SYDVKM. CDR3 DNA: TGTGCCAGCAGAATGGGACAGGGAGAAGTAGAAAAACTGTTTTTT. This encodes CASRMGQGEVEKLFF.

This clone was counted between two and nine times. The chain has TRBV9 and TRBJ1-1; D unresolved. Germline lookup yields CDR1 SGDLS and CDR2 YYNGEE. This CDR3 is 14 amino acids long. V was pared by 4 bases and J by 0 bases, with 10 bases between. The CDR3 nucleotides are TGTGCCAGCAGCCCGGACTCTATGAACACTGAAGCTTTCTTT. This codes for CASSPDSMNTEAFF. The complete variable domain, with remaining parts taken from reference TRBV9 and TRBJ1-1, reads DSGVTQTPKHLITATGQRVTLRCSPRSGDLSVYWYQQSLDQGLQFLIQYYNGEERAKGNILERFSAQQFPDLHSELNLSSLELGDSALYFCASSPDSMNTEAFFGQGTRLTVV.

This clone appeared once. V and J are TRBV10-3 and TRBJ2-3; D uncertain. The CDR3 spans 12 residues. CDR1 and CDR2 from the germline V gene are ENHRY and SYGVKD. V was shortened by 5 bases and J by 2 bases, with 5 bases between the two germline ends. CDR3 DNA: TGTGCCATCAGTCTCTACACAGATACGCAGTATTTT. The encoded protein is CAISLYTDTQYF.

The chain combines TRBV10-1 with TRBJ1-5; a possible D gene is TRBD1 (5 bases). Germline V CDR1 and CDR2: WNHNN, SYGVQD (reference sequence). The CDR3 has 17 residues. Deletions cut 0 bases from V and 2 bases from J, with 14 bases between. The CDR3 DNA reads TGCGCCAGCAGTGAGTCCAGCCCCCGGGGGGGCAATCAGCCCCAGCATTTT. Translating it yields CASSESSPRGGNQPQHF.

CDR3 nucleotide sequence: TGTGCCAGTAGTCGACAGGGGGCTGGCAATGAGCAGTTCTTC. Its translation: CASSRQGAGNEQFF. This rearrangement joins TRBV19 to TRBJ2-1, with 10 bases fitting TRBD1. The CDR3 covers 14 residues. Per the germline V gene, CDR1 is LNHDA and CDR2 is SQIVND (reference sequence). V trimming: 5 bases; J trimming: 6 bases; junction bases outside the gene matches: 4. Using reference TRBV19 and TRBJ2-1 for the parts outside the CDR3, the full variable domain is DGGITQSPKYLFRKEGQNVTLSCEQNLNHDAMYWYRQDPGQGLRLIYYSQIVNDFQKGDIAEGYSVSREKKESFPLTVTSAQKNPTAFYLCASSRQGAGNEQFFGPGTRLTVL.

The rearrangement links TRBV5-4 to TRBJ2-3, with a tentative D call TRBD2 (5 bases). CDR3 size: 17 residues. Looked up from germline, CDR1 is SGHNT and CDR2 is YYREEE (reference sequence). The V and J ends lost 4 bases and 5 bases respectively, with 23 bases between them. The CDR3 loop is CASSPPSGGLGGDTQYF. For the CDR3, the DNA is TGTGCCAGCAGCCCCCCGAGTGGCGGGCTCGGTGGAGATACGCAGTATTTT.

The chain has TRBV4-1 and TRBJ2-3, with D tentatively TRBD1 (5 bases). Trimming shortened V by 0 bases and J by 0 bases, and 13 bases separated the two germline ends. Germline V gene sequence: CDR1 MGHRA, CDR2 YSYEKL. CDR3 length: 17 amino acids. CDR3 bases: TGCGCCAGCAGCCAAGATGAAAGGGGCGCTAGCACAGATACGCAGTATTTT. Translating it yields CASSQDERGASTDTQYF.

The V gene is TRBV7-9, the J gene TRBJ2-5; weak D call: TRBD2 (5 bases). The CDR3 loop spans 14 amino acids. Germline CDR1 reads SEHNR; CDR2 reads FQNEAQ (reference sequence). V dropped 1 base and J dropped 1 base, with 7 bases sitting between them. CDR3 DNA sequence: TGTGCCAGCAGCTTAGTTGGAGGCCAAGAGACCCAGTACTTC. Translating gives CASSLVGGQETQYF.

This chain joins TRBV18 and TRBJ1-4; D gene uncertain. V dropped 0 bases and J dropped 15 bases, with 14 bases sitting between them. Germline-derived CDR1 and CDR2 are KGHSH and LQKENI. The CDR3 is 13 amino acids. This chain's CDR3 is CASSPPAGVEVFF. CDR3 coding DNA: TGTGCCAGCTCACCACCGGCTGGGGTGGAGGTGTTTTTT.

The rearrangement uses TRBV9 and TRBJ2-7; tentative D call: TRBD1 (5 bases). This CDR3 region has 16 residues. V gave up 0 bases and J gave up 3 bases, with 16 bases separating them. The germline V gene has CDR1 SGDLS and CDR2 YYNGEE. The CDR3, as DNA: TGTGCCAGCAGCGTAGGCACAGGCCCTTTACTCTACGAGCAGTACGTC. It translates to CASSVGTGPLLYEQYV.

The chain employs TRBV28 and TRBJ1-1; D is unclear. Per the germline V gene, CDR1 is MDHEN and CDR2 is SYDVKM. Trimming shortened V by 6 bases and J by 1 base, and 12 bases separated the two germline ends. This CDR3 has 14 residues. This CDR3 reads CASSPGSENTEAFF. The CDR3 region has the DNA TGTGCCAGCAGCCCCGGGTCAGAGAACACTGAAGCTTTCTTT.

This chain connects TRBV25-1 to TRBJ2-6, with D possibly TRBD1 on 5 matching bases. The germline V and J ends were trimmed by 5 bases and 4 bases, with 12 bases remaining between them. Germline V gene data show CDR1 as MGHDK and CDR2 as SYGVNS. The CDR3 length is 15 residues. The CDR3 region has the DNA TGTGCCAGCAGTCTTCAGGGCTCAGGGGCCAACGTCCTGACTTTC. Its protein is CASSLQGSGANVLTF.

This rearrangement joins TRBV27 to TRBJ2-1; 7 bases fit TRBD1. Germline values: CDR1 MNHEY, CDR2 SMNVEV (reference sequence). This CDR3 has 13 residues. V dropped 6 bases and J dropped 5; count of bases not matched to a gene: 4. The CDR3 DNA is TGTGCCAGCAGACGGGACAGTGACAATGAGCAGTTCTTC. Translated: CASRRDSDNEQFF.

CDR3 sequence: CASSDSGQLYGYTF. The CDR3 nucleotides are TGTGCCAGCAGTGATTCGGGACAGCTCTATGGCTACACCTTC. The V call is TRBV2, the J call TRBJ1-2; the match to TRBD1 covers 7 bases. Germline CDR1 and CDR2: SNHLY and FYNNEI. The CDR3 runs to 14 residues. The trim removed 3 bases at V and 4 bases at J, leaving 5 bases unmatched.

Notes on this clone: One end of the junction is discordant with germline, which a read error may explain. The chain has TRBV4-1 and TRBJ2-6, with D possibly being TRBD1 (5 bases). CDR1 is MGHRA and CDR2 is YSYEKL in the germline V gene. The CDR3 sequence is 16 residues long. CDR3 sequence (DNA): TGCGCCAGCAGCCCGTTTCAATTCTCTGGGGCCAACGGCCTGACTTTC. Encoded protein: CASSPFQFSGANGLTF.

CDR3 region: CASSQVSTNTEAFF. CDR3 DNA sequence: TGTGCCAGCAGCCAAGTCTCTACCAACACTGAAGCTTTCTTT. The chain employs TRBV4-2 and TRBJ1-1; D not certain. Germline CDR1 and CDR2: LGHNA and YNFKEQ. V was shortened by 1 base and J by 2 bases, with 8 bases between the two germline ends. The length of the CDR3 is 14 residues.

The V call is TRBV2, the J call TRBJ2-3; no definite D call. CDR3 size: 14 residues. The ends were cut back, 8 bases at V and 0 bases at J, with 12 bases in the middle. CDR1 is SNHLY, CDR2 FYNNEI, per germline. The CDR3 DNA is TGTGCCAGCTTCGGTTTGCCTAGCACAGATACGCAGTATTTT. Amino acids: CASFGLPSTDTQYF.

This clone was seen a few times. V usage is TRBV19 and J usage is TRBJ1-1; perhaps TRBD1 as D (5 bases). CDR1 and CDR2 from the germline V gene are LNHDA and SQIVND (reference sequence). Trimming left V 3 bases short and J 5 bases short, with 22 bases between. The CDR3 consists of 17 residues. The CDR3 here is CASSMNPAGAGWTEAFF. In DNA form, the CDR3 reads TGTGCCAGTAGTATGAATCCGGCCGGGGCGGGATGGACTGAAGCTTTCTTT. Variable domain in full (rest from reference TRBV19 and TRBJ1-1): DGGITQSPKYLFRKEGQNVTLSCEQNLNHDAMYWYRQDPGQGLRLIYYSQIVNDFQKGDIAEGYSVSREKKESFPLTVTSAQKNPTAFYLCASSMNPAGAGWTEAFFGQGTRLTVV.